This T cell receptor (beta chain) comes out of a study of glioma-infiltrating T cells after dendritic cell vaccination. Study in general: Dendritic cells derived from monocytes and pulsed with autologous tumor lysate formed the vaccine.

Study-wide findings and caveats: Higher TCR clonality did not directly relate to longer survival.

Only in-frame clones appear in the TCRdb table, and some are missing; sequencing was by immunoSEQ multiplex PCR. The sample includes about 90,000 clones, roughly 80% of them seen just once. This CDR3 is 14 amino acids long. Germline assignment: CDR1 MNHNS and CDR2 SASEGT. J was trimmed by 5 bases and V by 8 bases; bases with no gene match: 7. Time point reported: after dendritic cell vaccination, including at tumor progression/relapse. No glioblastoma patient carried an isocitrate dehydrogenase mutation. Points on this clone: Antigen specificity is unknown.

This clonotype originated in a human donor with glioblastoma. The chain recombines TRBV6-1 with TRBJ1-4; 8 positions match TRBD1. The sequencing used blood, collected after dendritic cell vaccination. CDR3 sequence reads: CASSAGQANEKLFF. For the CDR3, the DNA is TGTGCCAGCTCGGCGGGACAGGCAAATGAAAAACTGTTTTTT.